This TCR beta chain was observed in a study of OX40 agonist ivuxolimab in advanced cancers. About the research overall: Eligibility rules accepted prior anti-PD-1, anti-PD-L1 or anti-CTLA-4 therapy, and over 35% had some.

Data came from immunoSEQ multiplex PCR; TCRdb stores just in-frame clones and leaves some out. Of about 50,000 clones listed, about 87% were seen once; the top ten hold 1.9%. Regarding the study as a whole: At 0.1 to 3.0 mg/kg and by week 6, CD4+ and CD8+ T cells in the blood had expanded clonally.

With respect to this clone: The antigen is unknown.

V lost 4 bases and J lost 6; bases outside the gene matches: 8. Germline V gene lookup returns CDR1 SGHDN and CDR2 FVKESK. The CDR3 is 15 residues long. This material consisted of CD4+ or CD8+ T cells sorted from blood, taken in a trial of the OX40 agonist ivuxolimab. This chain joins TRBV14 and TRBJ1-4; TRBD1 matches 7 bases. This receptor was taken from an adult with an advanced solid tumor such as melanoma, head and neck, liver or kidney cancer. The CDR3: CASSRQGGGYEKLFF. The CDR3 DNA sequence: TGTGCCAGCAGCCGTCAGGGGGGAGGGTATGAAAAACTGTTTTTT.